This T cell receptor (beta chain) is drawn from a study of radiation and T cells in renal cell carcinoma. Comments on this clone: Its antigen is not known.

Documented time point: blood 4 weeks post-SBRT, at nephrectomy. Treatment: 15 Gy SBRT to primary tumor, nephrectomy 4 weeks later. Nephrectomy followed 15 Gy stereotactic body radiation by 4 weeks. After SBRT, blood was collected at 2 and 4 weeks, plus baseline. The trim removed 4 bases at V and 5 bases at J, leaving 11 bases unmatched. This CDR3 comprises 15 residues. The V gene's germline CDR1 is SGDLS and CDR2 YYNGEE. Whole-study results and caveats: In blood, top tumor clones expanded by 2 weeks, shrinking by 4.

Profiled with immunoSEQ multiplex PCR; TCRdb holds only in-frame clones, not every one. The sample has roughly 45,000 clones, roughly 85% seen once. The chain couples TRBV9 to TRBJ2-7, with 8 bases matching TRBD2. Sequencing used blood, obtained from a patient whose treatment included radiotherapy and nephrectomy. This clonotype was obtained from a woman in her 70s with renal cell carcinoma. The CDR3: CASSPRNSGIDEQYF. For the CDR3, the DNA is TGTGCCAGCAGCCCCCGGAATAGCGGGATCGACGAGCAGTACTTC.